This TCR beta chain was recovered during a study of identical twins. This clonotype has more than one count but fewer than ten. The CDR3 covers 13 residues. CDR1 and CDR2 (germline): DFQATT, SNEGSKA (reference sequence). The ends lost 5 bases at V and 6 bases at J; junction bases unmatched: 2. TCRdb passed the 5' RACE reads through MiXCR, listing each CDR3 protein once. The sample lists hundreds of thousands of distinct CDR3 sequences; around a sixth were seen once. This same sample was also part of a study on T cells expressing NK-cell markers. That source reports: The study found these clonotypes also leading the CD3+CD56-NKG2C+ fraction in four donors.

Sequencing input: PBMCs. This chain joins TRBV20-1 and TRBJ2-1; 12 nucleotides match TRBD2. The TCR originated in a woman aged 18-29 years in good health. The CDR3 region has the DNA TGCAGTGCTTTGACTAGCGGGGGCAATGAGCAGTTCTTC. Translation: CSALTSGGNEQFF.